This TCR beta chain came from a study of T cell responses to AZD1222 COVID-19 vaccine. Clones were read by immunoSEQ multiplex PCR, and TCRdb kept only the in-frame ones, dropping some. Of roughly 150,000 clones listed, 91% are singletons. The CDR3 has 12 residues. V lost 3 bases to trimming and J lost 4 bases, with 6 bases between them. Germline V CDR1 and CDR2: MNHNS, SASEGT. The sample in question was peripheral blood, obtained on day 0 of AZD1222 vaccination. This sequence originates from an adult in good health. The chain employs TRBV6-1 and TRBJ1-2; the D is unclear. In DNA form, the CDR3 reads TGTGCCAGCAGTGACGGACGCTATGGCTACACCTTC. Translation gives CASSDGRYGYTF.